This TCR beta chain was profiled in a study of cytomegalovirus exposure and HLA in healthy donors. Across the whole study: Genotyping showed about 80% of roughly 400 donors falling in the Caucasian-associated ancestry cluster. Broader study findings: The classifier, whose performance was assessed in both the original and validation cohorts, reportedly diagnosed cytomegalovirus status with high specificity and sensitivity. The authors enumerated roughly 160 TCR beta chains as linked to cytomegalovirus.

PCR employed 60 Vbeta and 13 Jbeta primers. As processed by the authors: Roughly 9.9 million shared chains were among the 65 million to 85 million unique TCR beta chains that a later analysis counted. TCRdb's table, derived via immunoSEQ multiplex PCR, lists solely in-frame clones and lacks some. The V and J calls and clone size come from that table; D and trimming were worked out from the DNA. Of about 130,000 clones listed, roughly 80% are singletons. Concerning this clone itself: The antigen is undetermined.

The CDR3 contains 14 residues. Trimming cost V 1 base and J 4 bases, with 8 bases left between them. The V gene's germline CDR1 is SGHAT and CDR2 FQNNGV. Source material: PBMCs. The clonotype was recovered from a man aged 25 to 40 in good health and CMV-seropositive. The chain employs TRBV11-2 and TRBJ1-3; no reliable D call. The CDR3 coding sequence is TGTGCCAGCAGCTTAGGGTCGGGAGGAAACACCATATATTTT. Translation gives CASSLGSGGNTIYF.